This entry features one TCR beta chain sequence. Other DNA sequences from this sample encode an identical CDR3 as well. The PCR used 60 Vbeta and 13 Jbeta primers. The method was immunoSEQ multiplex PCR; TCRdb's version includes in-frame clones alone and lacks a portion of them. The table gives approximately 210,000 clones; the top ten clones make up about 1% of it. This sample stems from a study of cytomegalovirus exposure and HLA in healthy donors. The V and J ends lost 6 bases and 2 bases respectively, with 17 bases between them. Germline CDR1 is MNHEY and CDR2 is SVGAGI. This CDR3 spans 15 amino acids.

The chain recombines TRBV6-5 with TRBJ2-7; D might be TRBD1 (5 bases). Input material: PBMCs. The origin of this receptor is a woman in her 30s in good health and CMV-seropositive. The CDR3 protein is CASSYGRVLTYEQYF. The CDR3, as DNA: TGTGCCAGCAGCTACGGCAGGGTTCTGACCTACGAGCAGTACTTC.